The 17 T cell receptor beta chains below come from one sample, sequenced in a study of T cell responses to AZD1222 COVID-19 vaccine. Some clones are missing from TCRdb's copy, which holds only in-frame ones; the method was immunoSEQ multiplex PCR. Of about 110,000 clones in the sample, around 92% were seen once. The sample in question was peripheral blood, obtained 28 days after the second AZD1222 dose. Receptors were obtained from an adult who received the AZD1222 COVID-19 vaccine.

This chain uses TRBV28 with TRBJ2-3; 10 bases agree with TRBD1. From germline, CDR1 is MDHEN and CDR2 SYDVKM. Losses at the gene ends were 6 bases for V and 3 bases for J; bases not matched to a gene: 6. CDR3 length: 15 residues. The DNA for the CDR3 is TGTGCCAGCAGCCGCGGACAGGGGGAGACAGATACGCAGTATTTT. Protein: CASSRGQGETDTQYF.

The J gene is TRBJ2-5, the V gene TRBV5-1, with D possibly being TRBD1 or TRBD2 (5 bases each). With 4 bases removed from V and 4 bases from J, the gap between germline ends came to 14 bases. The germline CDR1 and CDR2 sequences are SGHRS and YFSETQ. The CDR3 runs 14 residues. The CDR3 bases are TGCGCCAGCAGCCGCAGGGACGGATTAGAGACCCAGTACTTC. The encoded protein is CASSRRDGLETQYF.

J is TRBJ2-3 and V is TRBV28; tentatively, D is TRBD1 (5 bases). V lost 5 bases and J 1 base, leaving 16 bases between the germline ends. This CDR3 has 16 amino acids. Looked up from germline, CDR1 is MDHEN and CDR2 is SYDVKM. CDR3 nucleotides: TGTGCCAGCAGTCTCCAGGGTAACGCTGGCACAGATACGCAGTATTTT. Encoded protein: CASSLQGNAGTDTQYF. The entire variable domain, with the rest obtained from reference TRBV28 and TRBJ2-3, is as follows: DVKVTQSSRYLVKRTGEKVFLECVQDMDHENMFWYRQDPGLGLRLIYFSYDVKMKEKGDIPEGYSVSREKKERFSLILESASTNQTSMYLCASSLQGNAGTDTQYFGPGTRLTVL.

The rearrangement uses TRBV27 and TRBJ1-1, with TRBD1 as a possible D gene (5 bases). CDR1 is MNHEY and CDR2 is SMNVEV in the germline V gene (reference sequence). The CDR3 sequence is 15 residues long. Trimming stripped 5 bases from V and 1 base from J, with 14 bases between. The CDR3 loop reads CASSHPGYKNTEAFF. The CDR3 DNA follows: TGTGCCAGCAGTCATCCAGGGTACAAGAACACTGAAGCTTTCTTT.

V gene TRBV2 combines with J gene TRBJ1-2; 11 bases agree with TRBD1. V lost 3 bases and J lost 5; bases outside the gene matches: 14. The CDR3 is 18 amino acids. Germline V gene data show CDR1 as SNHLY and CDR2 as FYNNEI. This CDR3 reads CASSDGTGGRSTLYGYTF. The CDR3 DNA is TGTGCCAGCAGTGACGGGACAGGGGGGAGGTCGACTCTGTATGGCTACACCTTC.

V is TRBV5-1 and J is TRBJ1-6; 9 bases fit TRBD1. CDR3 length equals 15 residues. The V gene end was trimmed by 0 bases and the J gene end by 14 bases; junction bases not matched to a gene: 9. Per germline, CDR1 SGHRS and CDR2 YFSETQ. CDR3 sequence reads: CASSLGGTGQFTLHF. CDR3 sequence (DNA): TGCGCCAGCAGCTTGGGAGGGACAGGGCAATTCACCCTCCACTTT.

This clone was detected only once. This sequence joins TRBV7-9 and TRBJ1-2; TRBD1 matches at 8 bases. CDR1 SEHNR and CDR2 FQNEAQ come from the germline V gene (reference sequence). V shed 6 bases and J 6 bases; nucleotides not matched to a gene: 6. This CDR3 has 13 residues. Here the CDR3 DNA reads TGTGCCAGCAGTCCAGACAGGGGAAATGGCTACACCTTC. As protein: CASSPDRGNGYTF. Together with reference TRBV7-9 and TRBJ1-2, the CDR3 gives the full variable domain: DTGVSQNPRHKITKRGQNVTFRCDPISEHNRLYWYRQTLGQGPEFLTYFQNEAQLEKSRLLSDRFSAERPKGSFSTLEIQRTEQGDSAMYLCASSPDRGNGYTFGSGTRLTVV.

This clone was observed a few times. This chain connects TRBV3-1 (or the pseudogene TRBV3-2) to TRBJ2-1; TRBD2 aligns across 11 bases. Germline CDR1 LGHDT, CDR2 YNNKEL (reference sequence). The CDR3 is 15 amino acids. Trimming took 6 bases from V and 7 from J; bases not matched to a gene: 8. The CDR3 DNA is TGTGCCAGCAGGGTTAGCGGGGGGGTGAGGAATGAGCAGTTCTTC. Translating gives CASRVSGGVRNEQFF.

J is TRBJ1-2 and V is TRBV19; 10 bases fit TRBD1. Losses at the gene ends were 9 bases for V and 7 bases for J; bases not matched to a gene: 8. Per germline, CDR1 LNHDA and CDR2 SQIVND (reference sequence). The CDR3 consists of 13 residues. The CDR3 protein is CASQETGGSGYTF. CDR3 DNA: TGTGCCAGCCAGGAGACAGGGGGCAGTGGCTACACCTTC. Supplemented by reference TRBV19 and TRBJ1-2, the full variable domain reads DGGITQSPKYLFRKEGQNVTLSCEQNLNHDAMYWYRQDPGQGLRLIYYSQIVNDFQKGDIAEGYSVSREKKESFPLTVTSAQKNPTAFYLCASQETGGSGYTFGSGTRLTVV.

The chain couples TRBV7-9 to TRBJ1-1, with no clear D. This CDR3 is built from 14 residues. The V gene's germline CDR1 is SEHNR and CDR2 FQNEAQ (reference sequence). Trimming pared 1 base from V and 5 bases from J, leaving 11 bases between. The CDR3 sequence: CASSLEVTRTEAFF. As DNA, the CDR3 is TGTGCCAGCAGCTTAGAGGTGACGAGGACTGAAGCTTTCTTT. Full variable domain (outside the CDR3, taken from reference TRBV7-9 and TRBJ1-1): DTGVSQNPRHKITKRGQNVTFRCDPISEHNRLYWYRQTLGQGPEFLTYFQNEAQLEKSRLLSDRFSAERPKGSFSTLEIQRTEQGDSAMYLCASSLEVTRTEAFFGQGTRLTVV.

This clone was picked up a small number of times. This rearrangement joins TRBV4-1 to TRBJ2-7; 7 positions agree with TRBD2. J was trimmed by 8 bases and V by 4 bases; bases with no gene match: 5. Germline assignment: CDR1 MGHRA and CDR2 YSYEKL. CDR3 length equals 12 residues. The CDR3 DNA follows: TGCGCCAGCAGCCCCCTGGGGGGGAAGCAGTACTTC. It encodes CASSPLGGKQYF.

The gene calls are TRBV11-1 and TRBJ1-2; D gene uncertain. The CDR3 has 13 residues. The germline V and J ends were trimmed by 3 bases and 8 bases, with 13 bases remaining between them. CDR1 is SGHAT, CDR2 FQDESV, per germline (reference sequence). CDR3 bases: TGTGCCAGCAGCTTCGATCGAGAATTAGGCTACACCTTC. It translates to CASSFDRELGYTF.

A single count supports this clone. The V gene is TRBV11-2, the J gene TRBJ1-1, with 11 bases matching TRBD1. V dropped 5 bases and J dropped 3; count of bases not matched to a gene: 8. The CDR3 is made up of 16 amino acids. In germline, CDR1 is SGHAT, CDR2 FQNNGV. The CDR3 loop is CASSTWPGQGDTEAFF. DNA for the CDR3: TGTGCCAGCAGCACCTGGCCGGGACAGGGGGACACTGAAGCTTTCTTT.

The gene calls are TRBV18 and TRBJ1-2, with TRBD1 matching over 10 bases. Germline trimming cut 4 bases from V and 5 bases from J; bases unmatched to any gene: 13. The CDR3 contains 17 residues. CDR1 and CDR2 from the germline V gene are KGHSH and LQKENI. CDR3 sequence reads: CASSRAPTGQGTYGYTF. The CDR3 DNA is TGTGCCAGCTCACGCGCACCGACGGGACAGGGGACATATGGCTACACCTTC.

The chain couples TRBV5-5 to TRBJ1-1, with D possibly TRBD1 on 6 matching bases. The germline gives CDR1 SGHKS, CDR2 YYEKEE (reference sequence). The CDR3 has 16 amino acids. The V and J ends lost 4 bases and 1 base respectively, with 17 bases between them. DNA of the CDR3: TGTGCCAGCAGCCCCCGGTGGAGGGGGTCGAACACTGAAGCTTTCTTT. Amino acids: CASSPRWRGSNTEAFF.

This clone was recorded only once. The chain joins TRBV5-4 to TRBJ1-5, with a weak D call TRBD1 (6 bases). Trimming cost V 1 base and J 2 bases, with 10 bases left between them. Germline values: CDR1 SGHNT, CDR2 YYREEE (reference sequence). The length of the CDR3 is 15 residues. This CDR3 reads CASSLSGAGNQPQHF. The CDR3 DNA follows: TGTGCCAGCAGCTTGTCGGGGGCCGGCAATCAGCCCCAGCATTTT.

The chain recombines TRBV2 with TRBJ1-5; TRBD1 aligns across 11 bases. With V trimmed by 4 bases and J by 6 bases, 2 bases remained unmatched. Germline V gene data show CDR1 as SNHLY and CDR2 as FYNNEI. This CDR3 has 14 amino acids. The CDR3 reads CASSGTGGVQPQHF. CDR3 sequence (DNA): TGTGCCAGCAGTGGGACAGGGGGCGTTCAGCCCCAGCATTTT.